What follows is one T cell receptor (beta chain) and its context. Its antigen is undetermined. J lost 5 bases, V lost 0 bases, and 8 bases had no gene match. The CDR3 covers 16 residues. Germline V gives CDR1 DFQATT, CDR2 SNEGSKA (reference sequence). This record comes from a study of blood T cells in healthy people across ages. Overall study findings and caveats: Long-lived and aged donors differed, with more naive CD4+ cells and higher diversity in the long-lived.

It was with a sample-barcoded 5' primer and a J-beta primer mix that a second PCR of roughly 7 to 12 cycles was run. TCRdb used MiXCR to reprocess the 5' RACE reads, holding one entry per CDR3 protein. The data show approximately 800,000 distinct CDR3 sequences, 53% seen once. The donors, all healthy, were Caucasians living in Russia, aged roughly 6 to 100. With each sample, at least 5 micrograms of total RNA were extracted. The sample comprised blood. The chain carries TRBV20-1 and TRBJ2-1, with 9 positions matching TRBD2. This TCR was recovered from an older man in good health. The DNA for the CDR3 is TGCAGTGCTAGAGACTTTAGCGGGAGTGCAGACAATGAGCAGTTCTTC. This translates into CSARDFSGSADNEQFF.